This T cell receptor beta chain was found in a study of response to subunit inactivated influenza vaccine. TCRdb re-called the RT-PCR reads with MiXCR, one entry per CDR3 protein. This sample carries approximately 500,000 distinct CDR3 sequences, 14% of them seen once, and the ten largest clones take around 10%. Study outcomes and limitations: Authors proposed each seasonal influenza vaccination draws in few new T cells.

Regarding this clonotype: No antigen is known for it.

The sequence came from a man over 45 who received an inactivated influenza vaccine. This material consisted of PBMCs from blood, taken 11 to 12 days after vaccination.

Written as DNA, the CDR3 is TGTGCCAGCAGTTACAACTGGGCAAACACAGATACGCAGTATTTT. Translation gives CASSYNWANTDTQYF. This chain connects TRBV6-2 or TRBV6-3 to TRBJ2-3; D ambiguous. The CDR3 loop spans 15 amino acids. Trimming stripped 2 bases from V and 2 bases from J, with 11 bases between. The germline CDR1 and CDR2 sequences are MNHEY and SVGEGT.